This TCR beta chain derives from a study of Ad26.COV2.S vaccination and SARS-CoV-2 variants. Overall study: Enrolled in COV1001, the donor was in the Ad26.COV2.S trial arm, which received the vaccine. Study outcomes and limitations: Total T cell responses were possibly underestimated by TCR breadth and depth analyses. Considerable breadth of spike-specific CD8+ and CD4+ T cell responses has reportedly been documented following vaccination.

Treatment meaning: 15 to 20 received Ad26.COV2.S at low or high dose, single or two shots; a few received placebo; per-sample allocation not given. Repertoires come from day 63 after the first vaccine or placebo injection. An Ad26 vector carrying the Wuhan-strain SARS-CoV-2 spike served as the vaccine. Comment on this clone: The antigen is undetermined.

The repertoire was sequenced with immunoSEQ multiplex PCR; TCRdb's copy has only in-frame clones and lacks some. There are a few hundred thousand clones in the sample; 83% occur only once, and approximately 7.8% lies in the top ten. Trimming took 6 bases from V and 5 from J, leaving 13 bases between them. The CDR3 contains 12 residues. Germline V gives CDR1 SQVTM, CDR2 ANQGSEA. Sequenced here: peripheral blood, sampled in a trial of Ad26.COV2.S vaccine versus placebo. The clonotype was recovered from a person between 18 and 60 years old who received the Ad26.COV2.S COVID-19 vaccine or a placebo. The V call is TRBV29-1, the J call TRBJ2-5; TRBD2 might be the D (6 bases). The CDR3 is CSVYRGAETQYF. As DNA, the CDR3 is TGCAGCGTGTACCGCGGGGCTGAGACCCAGTACTTC.